This T cell receptor (beta chain) derives from a study of shared clonotypes between healthy human individuals (TCRdb year 2020). For the wider study: The cohort included a few men and a couple of women between 18 and 49 years of age. To estimate repertoire size and how much clonotype sharing occurs between individuals, the study deeply sequenced the blood TCR repertoires of roughly 5 healthy adults. For each donor, three plates each were used for CD4 naive and CD4 memory, two plates were used for CD8 naive, and one plate was used for CD8 memory. Between about 0.85 and 8.9 billion PBMCs per donor were obtained by leukapheresis. To increase sequencing depth and limit assay-specific biases, TCR repertoire library preparation and sequencing were carried out by different laboratories using diverse techniques. Broader findings and caveats from the paper: Naive subsets generally had larger estimated clonotype richness than memory subsets did. Higher generation probabilities were observed for clonotypes shared by all four sorted-subset donors than for non-shared clonotypes. Even with the large sequencing depth, rarefaction of the sorted-subset datasets indicated that sequencing was incomplete. Across four donors, approximately 5% of naive CD4, approximately 4% of naive CD8, about 2% of memory CD4, and approximately 0.4% of memory CD8 clonotypes were shared. The small number of donors limited the genetic and exposure-history diversity represented. Pairwise subsampling indicated that sequencing depth was expected to affect the degree of clonotype sharing among donors. Sampling was restricted to blood, and TCR repertoires in tissues likely differ from the TCR repertoires found in blood.

The donors were healthy, HIV-negative adults with no recently reported acute infections or vaccinations. Only Caucasian adults living in Nashville, Tennessee, USA were represented among the donors. CD4+ T cells were enriched through magnetic negative selection, after which naive cells were positively selected on CD45RA and the remaining negative fraction served as the memory subset. Blood was collected by leukapheresis, and PBMCs were isolated by Ficoll-Histopaque density gradient centrifugation and then cryopreserved in liquid nitrogen vapor phase. Analytical flow cytometry was used to check the purity and quantity of each magnetically sorted T cell population. Genomic DNA was isolated from every sorted fraction and measured by UV absorbance on a Nanodrop 2000c. TCR CDR3 regions were amplified from genomic DNA by multiplex PCR using the deep immunoSEQ assay. Genomic DNA extracted from each cell subset was distributed evenly over all wells of several immunoSEQ 96-well plates, and each plate served as one replicate. For sorted subsets, approximately 210 ng genomic DNA, equal to tens of thousands of T cell genomes, was loaded into each replicate PCR. Purified libraries were measured with a Qubit 3.0 fluorometer, size-checked on a Bioanalyzer 2100, and measured again with the KAPA Library Quantification kit. Every immunoSEQ 96-well plate was sequenced on a dedicated single-read 150-cycle Illumina NextSeq 550 flow cell. Turning to the authors' computational methods: Because the immunoSEQ output held only junctional sequences and lacked quality scores, the filtering could not match the filtering applied to full-length reads. To assign V/J genes and CDR3, sequences were annotated against IMGT germline references using PyIR, a Python wrapper for IgBLAST v1.9. Reads were filtered out if the reads had weak V/J assignments (E-value above 1e-6), no CDR3, stop codons, out-of-frame junctions, or ambiguous translated residues. V3J clonotypes were defined by identical inferred V gene, J gene, and CDR3 amino acid sequence. The percentage overlap between two repertoires was calculated by dividing the number of shared unique clonotypes by the size of the smaller repertoire. RTK rarefaction, the Chao1 estimator, and Recon v2.1 estimates of unobserved clonotypes were used to assess repertoire richness. OLGA was used to compute generation probabilities for all TCRbeta clonotypes that the gDNA method yielded from several donors. TCRdb re-hosts the immuneACCESS table, in-frame sequences only. Its copies lack some clones; in the studies checked, an unresolved V gene accounts for under half of them, and the cause for the rest is not known. V, J and clone size are taken as reported in that table, and D and trimming were inferred from the DNA itself. For this sample there are millions of clones; roughly 94% appear just once. 0.13% of the sample goes to the ten largest clones.

About this clone itself: What antigen it recognizes has not been identified. No base-level quality is on record; no much larger clone is a single base apart.

Deletion took 5 bases off V and 2 bases off J, with a span of 15 bases between the germline ends. There are 15 amino acids in the CDR3, from cysteine to phenylalanine inclusive. Just CDR3 DNA is preserved here, 45 bases in frame from base 1. The germline V gene provides CDR1 SGHVS and CDR2 FNYEAQ. Sequenced: naive CD4+ T cells sorted from blood. This specimen's cell subset or site label, per the study, means: CD45RA+ positively selected. The sequence came from a man aged 18 to 30 in good health. The chain links TRBV7-6 with TRBJ2-5; the D gene remains uncertain. The CDR3 in this case is CASSPRSWGQETQYF. The DNA is as follows: TGTGCCAGCAGCCCCCGAAGTTGGGGACAAGAGACCCAGTACTTC. Reference TRBV7-6 and TRBJ2-5 genes cover what lies past the CDR3, so the full variable domain is GAGVSQSPRYKVTKRGQDVALRCDPISGHVSLYWYRQALGQGPEFLTYFNYEAQQDKSGLPNDRFSAERPEGSISTLTIQRTEQRDSAMYRCASSPRSWGQETQYFGPGTRLLVL.